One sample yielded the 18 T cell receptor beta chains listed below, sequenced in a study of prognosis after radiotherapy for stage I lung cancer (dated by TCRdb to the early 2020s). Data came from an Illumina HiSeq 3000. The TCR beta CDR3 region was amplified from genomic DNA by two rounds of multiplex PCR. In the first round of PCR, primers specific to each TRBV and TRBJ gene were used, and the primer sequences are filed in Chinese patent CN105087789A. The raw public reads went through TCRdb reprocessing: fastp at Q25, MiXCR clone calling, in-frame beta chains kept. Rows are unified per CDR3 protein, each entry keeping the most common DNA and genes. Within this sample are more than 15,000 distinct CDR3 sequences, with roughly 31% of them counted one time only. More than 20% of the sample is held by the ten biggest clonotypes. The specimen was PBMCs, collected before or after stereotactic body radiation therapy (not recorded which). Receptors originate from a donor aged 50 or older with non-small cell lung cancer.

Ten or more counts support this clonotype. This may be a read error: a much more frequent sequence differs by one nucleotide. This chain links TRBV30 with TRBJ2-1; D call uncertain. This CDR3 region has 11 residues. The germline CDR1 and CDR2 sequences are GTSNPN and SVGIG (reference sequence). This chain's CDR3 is CVWSRGNEQFF. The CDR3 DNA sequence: TGTGTCTGGAGCCGAGGCAATGAGCAGTTCTTC.

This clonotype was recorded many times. CDR3: CASSGTDLNTEAFF. The CDR3 DNA is TGTGCCAGTAGTGGGACGGACCTGAACACTGAAGCTTTCTTT. J is TRBJ1-1 and V is TRBV19, with a possible D match to TRBD1 (5 bases). Trimming pared 5 bases from V and 0 bases from J, leaving 10 bases between. Germline-derived CDR1 and CDR2 are LNHDA and SQIVND (reference sequence). The CDR3 has 14 amino acids.

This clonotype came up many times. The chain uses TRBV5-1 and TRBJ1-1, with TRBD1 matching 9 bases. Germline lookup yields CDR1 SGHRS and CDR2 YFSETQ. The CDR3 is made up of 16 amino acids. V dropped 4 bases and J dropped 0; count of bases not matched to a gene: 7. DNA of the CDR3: TGCGCCAGCAGCAGGCAAACAGGGGGCCTGAACACTGAAGCTTTCTTT. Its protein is CASSRQTGGLNTEAFF.

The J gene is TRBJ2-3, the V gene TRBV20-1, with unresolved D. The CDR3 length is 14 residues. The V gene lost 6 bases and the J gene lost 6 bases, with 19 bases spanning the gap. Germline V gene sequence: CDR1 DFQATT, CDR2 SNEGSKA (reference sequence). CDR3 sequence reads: CSAANGKYGDTQYF. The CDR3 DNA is TGCAGTGCGGCGAACGGTAAATATGGGGATACGCAGTATTTT.

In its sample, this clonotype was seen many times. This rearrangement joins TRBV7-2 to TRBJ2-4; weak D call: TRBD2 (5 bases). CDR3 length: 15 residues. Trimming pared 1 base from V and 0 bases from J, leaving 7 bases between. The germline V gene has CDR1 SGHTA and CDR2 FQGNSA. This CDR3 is CASSLVGLAKNIQYF. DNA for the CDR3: TGTGCCAGCAGCTTAGTCGGACTAGCCAAAAACATTCAGTACTTC.

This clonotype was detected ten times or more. As DNA, the CDR3 is TGTGCCAGCAGTGTGGATCAGCCCCAGCATTTT. Translating it yields CASSVDQPQHF. The chain carries TRBV28 and TRBJ1-5, with D unclear. Germline lookup yields CDR1 MDHEN and CDR2 SYDVKM. V was pared by 5 bases and J by 5 bases, with 4 bases between. The length of the CDR3 is 11 residues. The full variable domain, rest sourced from reference TRBV28 and TRBJ1-5, is DVKVTQSSRYLVKRTGEKVFLECVQDMDHENMFWYRQDPGLGLRLIYFSYDVKMKEKGDIPEGYSVSREKKERFSLILESASTNQTSMYLCASSVDQPQHFGDGTRLSIL.

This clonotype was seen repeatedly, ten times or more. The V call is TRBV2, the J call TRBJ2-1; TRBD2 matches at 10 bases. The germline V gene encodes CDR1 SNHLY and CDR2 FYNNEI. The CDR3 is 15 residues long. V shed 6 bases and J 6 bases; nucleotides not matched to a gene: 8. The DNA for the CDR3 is TGTGCCAGCAGAAGCCTAGCGGGAGTCGTCAATGAGCAGTTCTTC. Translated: CASRSLAGVVNEQFF.

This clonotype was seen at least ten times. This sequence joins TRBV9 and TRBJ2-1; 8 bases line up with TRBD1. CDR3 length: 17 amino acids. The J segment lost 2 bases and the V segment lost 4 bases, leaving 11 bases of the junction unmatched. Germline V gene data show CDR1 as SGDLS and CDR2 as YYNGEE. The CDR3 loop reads CASSPRSGTGPYNEQFF. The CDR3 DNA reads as TGTGCCAGCAGCCCTCGATCCGGGACAGGCCCCTACAATGAGCAGTTCTTC.

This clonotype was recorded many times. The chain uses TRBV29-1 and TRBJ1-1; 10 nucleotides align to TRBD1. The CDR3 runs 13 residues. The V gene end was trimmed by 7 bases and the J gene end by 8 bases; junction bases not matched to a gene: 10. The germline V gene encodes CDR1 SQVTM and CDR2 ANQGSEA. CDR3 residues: CSAVRTGGIEAFF. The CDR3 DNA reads TGCAGCGCCGTTCGGACAGGGGGAATCGAAGCTTTCTTT.

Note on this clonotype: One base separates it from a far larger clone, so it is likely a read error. The CDR3 DNA reads as TGTGCCAGCAGCCGCTATTTGGATGGCGGCTACACCTTC. This gives the protein CASSRYLDGGYTF. The rearrangement uses TRBV7-9 and TRBJ1-2; D ambiguous. The CDR3 covers 13 residues. V was trimmed by 5 bases and J by 8 bases, leaving 15 bases between them. Germline V gives CDR1 SEHNR, CDR2 FQNEAQ (reference sequence).

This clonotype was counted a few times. This CDR3 reads CSARVGGRTEAFF. CDR3 nucleotide sequence: TGCAGCGCGAGGGTAGGGGGAAGAACTGAAGCTTTCTTT. The chain combines TRBV29-1 with TRBJ1-1, with a tentative D call TRBD1 (6 bases). The V end was cut by 7 bases, the J end by 5 bases, with 17 bases between. The CDR3 is 13 amino acids. Germline assignment: CDR1 SQVTM and CDR2 ANQGSEA. The full variable domain, completed using reference TRBV29-1 and TRBJ1-1, is SAVISQKPSRDICQRGTSLTIQCQVDSQVTMMFWYRQQPGQSLTLIATANQGSEATYESGFVIDKFPISRPNLTFSTLTVSNMSPEDSSIYLCSARVGGRTEAFFGQGTRLTVV.

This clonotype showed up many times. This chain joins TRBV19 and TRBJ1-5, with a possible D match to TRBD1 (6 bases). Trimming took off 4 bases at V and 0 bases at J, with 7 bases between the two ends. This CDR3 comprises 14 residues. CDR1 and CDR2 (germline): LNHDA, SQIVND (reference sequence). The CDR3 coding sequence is TGTGCCAGTAGTAAGGGGGATAGCAATCAGCCCCAGCATTTT. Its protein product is CASSKGDSNQPQHF.

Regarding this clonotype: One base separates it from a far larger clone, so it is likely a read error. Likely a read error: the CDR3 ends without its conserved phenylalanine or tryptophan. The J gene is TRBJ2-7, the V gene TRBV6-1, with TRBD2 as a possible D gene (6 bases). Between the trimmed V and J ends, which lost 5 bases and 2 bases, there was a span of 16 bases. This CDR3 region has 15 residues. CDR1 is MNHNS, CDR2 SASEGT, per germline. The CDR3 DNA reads TGTGCCAGCAGTCAAAGCGGGTTTGATACCTACGAGCAGTACTTA. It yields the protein CASSQSGFDTYEQYL.

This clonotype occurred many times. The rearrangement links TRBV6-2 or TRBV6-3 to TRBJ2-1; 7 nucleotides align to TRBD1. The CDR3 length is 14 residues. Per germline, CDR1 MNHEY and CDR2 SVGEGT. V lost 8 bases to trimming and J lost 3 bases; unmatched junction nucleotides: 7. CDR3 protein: CASGSRDSYNEQFF. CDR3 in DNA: TGTGCCAGCGGAAGTCGGGACAGCTACAATGAGCAGTTCTTC.

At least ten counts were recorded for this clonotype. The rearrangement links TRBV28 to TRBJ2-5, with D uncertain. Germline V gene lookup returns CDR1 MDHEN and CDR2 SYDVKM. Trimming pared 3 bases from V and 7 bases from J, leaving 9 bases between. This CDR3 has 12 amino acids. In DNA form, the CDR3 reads TGTGCCAGCAGTTTGGGGTATGGGACCCAGTACTTC. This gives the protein CASSLGYGTQYF.

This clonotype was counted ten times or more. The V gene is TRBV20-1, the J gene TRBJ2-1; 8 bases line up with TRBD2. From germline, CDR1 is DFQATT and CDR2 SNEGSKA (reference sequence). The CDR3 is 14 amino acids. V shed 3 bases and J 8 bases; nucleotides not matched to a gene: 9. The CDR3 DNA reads TGCAGTGCTAGCCGCGGACTAGCTGGGTATGAGCAGTTCTTC. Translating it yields CSASRGLAGYEQFF.

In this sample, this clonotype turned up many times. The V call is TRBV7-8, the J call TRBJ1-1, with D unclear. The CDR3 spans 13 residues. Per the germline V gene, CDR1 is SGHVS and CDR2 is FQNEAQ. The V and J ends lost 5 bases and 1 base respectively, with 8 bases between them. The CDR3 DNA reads TGTGCCAGCAGCCGGGGAGGGAACACTGAAGCTTTCTTT. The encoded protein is CASSRGGNTEAFF.

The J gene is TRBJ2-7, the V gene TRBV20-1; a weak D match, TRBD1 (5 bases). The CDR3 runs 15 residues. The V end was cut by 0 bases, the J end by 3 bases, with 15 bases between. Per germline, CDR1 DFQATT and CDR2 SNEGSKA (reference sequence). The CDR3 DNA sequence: TGCAGTGCTAGAGATTCACAGGAATCCTTCTACGAGCAGTACTTC. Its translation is CSARDSQESFYEQYF.